Below are 7 T cell receptor beta chains sequenced from a single sample in a study of OX40 agonist ivuxolimab in advanced cancers. Profiling relied on immunoSEQ multiplex PCR, and the TCRdb table lists in-frame clones only, not all of them. Here the sample spans about 47,000 clones, roughly 84% being singletons. The sample here was CD4+ or CD8+ T cells sorted from blood, taken in a trial of the OX40 agonist ivuxolimab. The receptors here all came from an adult with an advanced solid tumor such as melanoma, head and neck, liver or kidney cancer.

The rearrangement joins TRBV30 to TRBJ2-7; D ambiguous. The ends were cut back, 0 bases at V and 10 bases at J, with 13 bases in the middle. The CDR3 runs 12 residues. Germline assignment: CDR1 GTSNPN and CDR2 SVGIG (reference sequence). CDR3 DNA: TGTGCCTGGAGTGTAGCCCTGGATCTCCAGTACTTC. Translated: CAWSVALDLQYF. Full variable domain (missing parts from reference TRBV30 and TRBJ2-7): SQTIHQWPATLVQPVGSPLSLECTVEGTSNPNLYWYRQAAGRGLQLLFYSVGIGQISSEVPQNLSASRPQDRQFILSSKKLLLSDSGFYLCAWSVALDLQYFGPGTRLTVT.

This sequence joins TRBV19 and TRBJ2-6; D gene unclear. V lost 3 bases, J lost 2 bases, and 5 bases lay in between. Per the germline V gene, CDR1 is LNHDA and CDR2 is SQIVND (reference sequence). This CDR3 spans 14 amino acids. CDR3 coding DNA: TGTGCCAGTAGTATCACCCCTGGGGCCAACGTCCTGACTTTC. Its translation is CASSITPGANVLTF.

This sequence joins TRBV28 and TRBJ2-7; D may match TRBD1 or TRBD2 (5 bases each). CDR3 length equals 14 residues. Trimming removed 4 bases from V and 3 bases from J, with 13 bases in between. Germline V lookup: CDR1 MDHEN, CDR2 SYDVKM. The CDR3 spells CASSSRDGFYEQYF. The CDR3 DNA reads as TGTGCCAGCAGTTCCCGGGACGGATTCTACGAGCAGTACTTC.

The gene calls are TRBV4-3 and TRBJ2-1; 9 nucleotides align to TRBD2. V lost 1 base to trimming and J lost 9 bases; unmatched junction nucleotides: 7. CDR1 and CDR2 (germline): LGHNA, YSLEER. This CDR3 has 15 residues. CDR3 loop: CASSQGGLATGEQFF. CDR3 coding DNA: TGCGCCAGCAGCCAAGGGGGACTAGCAACCGGTGAGCAGTTCTTC.

The chain carries TRBV20-1 and TRBJ2-1; unclear D gene. Germline lookup yields CDR1 DFQATT and CDR2 SNEGSKA (reference sequence). Deletions cut 6 bases from V and 7 bases from J, with 10 bases between. The CDR3 loop spans 11 amino acids. The CDR3 coding sequence is TGCAGTGCGAACGAAGCAAATGAGCAGTTCTTC. This translates into CSANEANEQFF.

V gene TRBV7-3 combines with J gene TRBJ2-3; D is undetermined. Trimming took 1 base from V and 2 from J, leaving 4 bases between them. CDR1 and CDR2 (germline): SGHTA, FQGTGA. This CDR3 spans 13 amino acids. The CDR3 loop reads CASSLKSTDTQYF. Here the CDR3 DNA reads TGTGCCAGCAGCTTAAAGTCCACAGATACGCAGTATTTT.

The genes are TRBV7-3 and TRBJ2-3; D is perhaps TRBD2 (6 bases). Looked up from germline, CDR1 is SGHTA and CDR2 is FQGTGA. This CDR3 is 15 amino acids long. V was shortened by 5 bases and J by 2 bases, with 14 bases between the two germline ends. CDR3 sequence reads: CASSLMGGNTDTQYF. CDR3 nucleotide sequence: TGTGCCAGCAGCCTGATGGGAGGCAACACAGATACGCAGTATTTT. The complete variable domain, with remaining parts taken from reference TRBV7-3 and TRBJ2-3, reads GAGVSQTPSNKVTEKGKYVELRCDPISGHTALYWYRQSLGQGPEFLIYFQGTGAADDSGLPNDRFFAVRPEGSVSTLKIQRTERGDSAVYLCASSLMGGNTDTQYFGPGTRLTVL.